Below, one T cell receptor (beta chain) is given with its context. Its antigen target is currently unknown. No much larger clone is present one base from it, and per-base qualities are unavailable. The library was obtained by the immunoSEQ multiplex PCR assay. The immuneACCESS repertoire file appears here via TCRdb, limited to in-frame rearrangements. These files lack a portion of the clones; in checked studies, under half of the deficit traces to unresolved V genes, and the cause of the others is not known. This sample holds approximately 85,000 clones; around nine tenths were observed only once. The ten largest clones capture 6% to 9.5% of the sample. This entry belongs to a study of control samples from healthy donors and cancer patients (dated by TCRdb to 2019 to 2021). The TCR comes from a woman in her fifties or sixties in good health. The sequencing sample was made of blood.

The encoded CDR3 is CASSSRGQDFYGYTF. The nucleotides read TGTGCCAGCAGTTCCCGTGGACAGGACTTCTATGGCTACACCTTC. This chain is built from TRBV28 and TRBJ1-2, with 7 middle bases fitting TRBD1. For CDR1 and CDR2, the germline V gene lists MDHEN and SYDVKM. The CDR3 numbers 15 residues from cysteine through phenylalanine. The sequence is cut down to CDR3 DNA, 45 bases in frame from base 1. For this chain, trimming is 4 bases at the V end and 4 bases at the J end, and the number of junction bases without a gene match is 9.